The 27 T cell receptor beta chains listed next were all sequenced from one sample in a study of T cells after yellow fever vaccination. TCRdb redid the calling of the 5' RACE reads with MiXCR, one entry per CDR3 protein. The sample has approximately 550,000 distinct CDR3 sequences, 15% to 20% seen once; the top ten hold 14%. The specimen was PBMCs, collected 15 days after the yellow fever booster vaccination. The receptors derive from a man between 25 and 39 years old who received the YFV17D yellow fever vaccine.

The rearrangement joins TRBV11-2 to TRBJ2-5; a weak D match, TRBD2 (6 bases). V lost 0 bases and J 12 bases, leaving 11 bases between the germline ends. The CDR3 is 12 residues long. Germline CDR1 and CDR2: SGHAT and FQNNGV. In DNA form, the CDR3 reads TGTGCCAGCAGCTTAGAGGAGGGTCCCGAGTACTTC. It yields the protein CASSLEEGPEYF.

V usage is TRBV12-3 or TRBV12-4 and J usage is TRBJ2-5, with a weak D call TRBD1 (5 bases). This CDR3 is 15 amino acids long. V shed 5 bases and J shed 5 bases, with 18 bases lying between them. The DNA of the CDR3 is TGTGCCAGCAGTCATCAGACAGAAAGCGTGGAGACCCAGTACTTC. This sequence encodes CASSHQTESVETQYF.

DNA for the CDR3: TGTGCCAGCCCCTCTAGGAGGGTTTCCACTGAAGCTTTCTTT. As protein: CASPSRRVSTEAFF. This chain links TRBV28 with TRBJ1-1, with no clear D. Germline-derived CDR1 and CDR2 are MDHEN and SYDVKM. Trimming shortened V by 8 bases and J by 4 bases, and 17 bases separated the two germline ends. This CDR3 has 14 amino acids. The full variable domain, its missing parts supplied by reference TRBV28 and TRBJ1-1, is DVKVTQSSRYLVKRTGEKVFLECVQDMDHENMFWYRQDPGLGLRLIYFSYDVKMKEKGDIPEGYSVSREKKERFSLILESASTNQTSMYLCASPSRRVSTEAFFGQGTRLTVV.

V and J are TRBV7-2 and TRBJ2-2; 11 bases are a match to TRBD2. Germline loops: CDR1 SGHTA, CDR2 FQGNSA. This CDR3 comprises 16 residues. With V trimmed by 2 bases and J by 7 bases, 6 bases remained unmatched. CDR3 in DNA: TGTGCCAGCAGCTTAAGTACTAGCGGGAGAGTCGGGGAGCTGTTTTTT. Translating it yields CASSLSTSGRVGELFF.

The chain combines TRBV7-2 with TRBJ2-5, with D possibly being TRBD2 (5 bases). V was trimmed by 1 base and J by 4 bases, leaving 13 bases between them. This CDR3 spans 15 amino acids. Germline assignment: CDR1 SGHTA and CDR2 FQGNSA. Written as DNA, the CDR3 is TGTGCCAGCAGCTTAGTAGCTGGAGGTTTAGAGACCCAGTACTTC. Translating gives CASSLVAGGLETQYF.

This clonotype has just a few counts. The gene calls are TRBV7-2 and TRBJ2-3; the match to TRBD2 covers 9 bases. Unmatched junction bases numbered 5, after V lost 1 base and J lost 3 bases. This CDR3 has 16 amino acids. CDR1 and CDR2 from the germline V gene are SGHTA and FQGNSA. CDR3 protein: CASSLVAGARTDTQYF. The CDR3 DNA follows: TGTGCCAGCAGCTTAGTAGCGGGGGCGAGGACAGATACGCAGTATTTT.

This sequence joins TRBV20-1 and TRBJ2-1, with TRBD2 matching over 7 bases. The V gene end was trimmed by 2 bases and the J gene end by 10 bases; junction bases not matched to a gene: 8. CDR1 and CDR2 from the germline V gene are DFQATT and SNEGSKA (reference sequence). This CDR3 is built from 13 residues. The CDR3 sequence is CSARPPGTTEQFF. CDR3 nucleotides: TGCAGTGCTAGACCCCCAGGGACTACCGAGCAGTTCTTC.

This clonotype has a handful of counts. The gene calls are TRBV7-9 and TRBJ2-7; TRBD1 might be the D (6 bases). From germline, CDR1 is SEHNR and CDR2 FQNEAQ (reference sequence). The germline V and J ends were trimmed by 11 bases and 6 bases, with 17 bases remaining between them. CDR3 size: 12 residues. The CDR3, as DNA: TGTGCCGGGGGCGCAGGGCCACTCGAGCAGTACTTC. Amino acids: CAGGAGPLEQYF.

This clonotype showed up just a few times. CDR3 in amino acids: CASSYDREKLFF. DNA of the CDR3: TGTGCCAGCAGTTACGACCGGGAAAAACTGTTTTTT. J is TRBJ1-4 and V is TRBV6-5; D remains ambiguous. The CDR3 contains 12 residues. Germline V CDR1 and CDR2: MNHEY, SVGAGI. V lost 2 bases and J 8 bases, leaving 6 bases between the germline ends.

This clonotype has ten or more counts. This chain joins TRBV7-2 and TRBJ2-3; no reliable D call. CDR3 size: 14 residues. Germline values: CDR1 SGHTA, CDR2 FQGNSA. V was pared by 4 bases and J by 1 base, with 9 bases between. The CDR3 DNA reads TGTGCCAGCAGCTCGCTTTCCGGCACAGATACGCAGTATTTT. Amino acids: CASSSLSGTDTQYF.

This chain uses TRBV4-3 with TRBJ2-4; either TRBD1 or TRBD2 may supply D (5 bases each). Germline-derived CDR1 and CDR2 are LGHNA and YSLEER. V gave up 0 bases and J gave up 6 bases, with 9 bases separating them. The CDR3 sequence is 14 residues long. The CDR3 nucleotides read TGCGCCAGCAGCCAAGAACTGGGGGTAAACATTCAGTACTTC. This encodes CASSQELGVNIQYF.

A few counts support this clonotype. The chain has TRBV6-2 or TRBV6-3 and TRBJ2-1, with no clear D. The germline gives CDR1 MNHEY, CDR2 SVGEGT. The V gene lost 7 bases and the J gene lost 6 bases, with 16 bases spanning the gap. The CDR3 covers 14 residues. The CDR3 here is CASISSEPLNEQFF. The CDR3 DNA is TGTGCCAGCATCTCTTCGGAGCCCCTCAATGAGCAGTTCTTC.

This clonotype was detected only a few times. V and J are TRBV7-9 and TRBJ2-3, with D tentatively TRBD2 (6 bases). The ends were cut back, 5 bases at V and 5 bases at J, with 23 bases in the middle. Germline assignment: CDR1 SEHNR and CDR2 FQNEAQ (reference sequence). The CDR3 runs to 17 residues. CDR3 coding DNA: TGTGCCAGCAGCCACGCTAGCGCTCTCACCATGAAAGATACGCAGTATTTT. Translating it yields CASSHASALTMKDTQYF.

This clonotype came up a few times. The chain combines TRBV5-5 with TRBJ2-3; D is undetermined. V was cut by 1 base and J by 2 bases, with 11 bases left in between. Germline V gene sequence: CDR1 SGHKS, CDR2 YYEKEE (reference sequence). The CDR3 is 15 residues long. The CDR3 bases are TGTGCCAGCAGCTTGTTATGGCGGACCACAGATACGCAGTATTTT. It specifies CASSLLWRTTDTQYF.

The chain joins TRBV15 to TRBJ2-1; TRBD1 agrees at 10 bases. Trimming cost V 6 bases and J 1 base; bases outside gene matches: 3. Germline CDR1 is LNHNV and CDR2 is YYDKDF (reference sequence). The CDR3 is 15 residues long. The CDR3 is CATRLDRGSYNEQFF. Here the CDR3 DNA reads TGTGCCACCAGGTTGGACAGGGGGTCCTACAATGAGCAGTTCTTC.

This clonotype was detected only a few times. V gene TRBV7-2 combines with J gene TRBJ2-1; D gene unclear. Germline CDR1 SGHTA, CDR2 FQGNSA. The CDR3 has 15 residues. Trimming took 5 bases from V and 0 from J, leaving 11 bases between them. The CDR3 sequence is CASSTTVSSYNEQFF. For the CDR3, the DNA is TGTGCCAGCAGCACAACAGTGAGCTCCTACAATGAGCAGTTCTTC.

The chain recombines TRBV19 with TRBJ2-1, with TRBD1 matching 7 bases. Germline trimming cut 6 bases from V and 1 base from J; bases unmatched to any gene: 6. The CDR3 sequence is 15 residues long. The germline V gene encodes CDR1 LNHDA and CDR2 SQIVND (reference sequence). The chain's CDR3 is CASRGQRLSYNEQFF. The DNA for the CDR3 is TGTGCCAGTAGGGGACAGAGACTATCCTACAATGAGCAGTTCTTC.

The chain recombines TRBV29-1 with TRBJ1-2, with D possibly being TRBD1 (6 bases). Germline values: CDR1 SQVTM, CDR2 ANQGSEA. The CDR3 covers 13 residues. V was pared by 0 bases and J by 4 bases, with 9 bases between. The CDR3 region is CSVEEGGTYGYTF. The CDR3 DNA sequence: TGCAGCGTTGAAGAAGGGGGAACCTATGGCTACACCTTC.

This chain joins TRBV29-1 and TRBJ2-1, with D tentatively TRBD1 (6 bases). Between the trimmed V and J ends, which lost 6 bases and 8 bases, there was a span of 17 bases. Germline assignment: CDR1 SQVTM and CDR2 ANQGSEA. The CDR3 is 13 residues long. The CDR3 loop is CSVLVKGVDEQFF. The DNA for the CDR3 is TGCAGCGTACTCGTCAAGGGGGTGGATGAGCAGTTCTTC.

This rearrangement joins TRBV11-2 to TRBJ2-3; TRBD2 agrees at 8 bases. This CDR3 region has 16 residues. J was trimmed by 4 bases and V by 8 bases; bases with no gene match: 14. CDR1 is SGHAT and CDR2 is FQNNGV in the germline V gene. The CDR3 DNA reads as TGTGCCAGCTACCGGGGGGGCGGGAGTAAGTCAGATACGCAGTATTTT. Translated: CASYRGGGSKSDTQYF.

This clonotype was detected a few times. The rearrangement uses TRBV5-5 and TRBJ1-5; possibly TRBD1 for D (6 bases). Trimming cost V 3 bases and J 2 bases, with 9 bases left between them. The germline gives CDR1 SGHKS, CDR2 YYEKEE (reference sequence). The CDR3 runs to 14 residues. DNA of the CDR3: TGTGCCAGCAGCTCAGGGGTTCGCAATCAGCCCCAGCATTTT. Protein product: CASSSGVRNQPQHF.

This clonotype was seen only a few times. This rearrangement joins TRBV21-1 to TRBJ2-1; the table's D call, TRBD2, was not checked against the DNA. TRBV21-1 is annotated as a pseudogene. The CDR3 has 16 residues. In nucleotides, the CDR3 is TGTGCCAGCAGCAAAGGACTAGCGGGAGGGTACAATGAGCAGTTCTTC. Encoded protein: CASSKGLAGGYNEQFF.

The chain carries TRBV28 and TRBJ2-7, with D unclear. The CDR3 is 13 residues long. Germline CDR1 is MDHEN and CDR2 is SYDVKM. Trimming took off 7 bases at V and 5 bases at J, with 15 bases between the two ends. CDR3 residues: CASTLGVINEQYF. The CDR3 bases are TGTGCCAGCACCCTTGGGGTGATCAACGAGCAGTACTTC.

The chain couples TRBV29-1 to TRBJ1-4, with D possibly matching TRBD1 (5 bases). Germline CDR1 reads SQVTM; CDR2 reads ANQGSEA. V was shortened by 7 bases and J by 13 bases, with 25 bases between the two germline ends. The CDR3 is 14 residues long. The CDR3 spells CSAEEGQLGGGLFF. The CDR3 bases are TGCAGCGCGGAGGAGGGGCAGCTTGGTGGGGGACTGTTTTTT.

The genes are TRBV14 and TRBJ1-2; tentatively, D is TRBD1 (6 bases). From germline, CDR1 is SGHDN and CDR2 FVKESK. With 4 bases removed from V and 5 bases from J, the gap between germline ends came to 14 bases. The CDR3 length is 14 residues. The CDR3 region is CASSPGQNLYGYTF. The CDR3 DNA sequence: TGTGCCAGCAGCCCCGGACAGAATCTATATGGCTACACCTTC.

The CDR3 DNA is TGTGCCTGGGGACTGCAAGAGACCCAGTACTTC. Translated, it gives CAWGLQETQYF. The V call is TRBV30, the J call TRBJ2-5; the D gene is possibly TRBD2 (5 bases). This CDR3 has 11 residues. V lost 5 bases, J lost 2 bases, and 6 bases lay in between. Germline V gene sequence: CDR1 GTSNPN, CDR2 SVGIG (reference sequence).

The chain has TRBV4-2 and TRBJ2-5; D could derive from TRBD1 or TRBD2 (5 bases each). With 4 bases removed from V and 5 bases from J, the gap between germline ends came to 14 bases. CDR1 LGHNA and CDR2 YNFKEQ come from the germline V gene. CDR3 size: 14 residues. The CDR3 DNA reads TGTGCCAGCAGCCCCGGGACCCTCTGCGAGACCCAGTACTTC. Its protein product is CASSPGTLCETQYF.